The 20 T cell receptor beta chains below were found in one sample sequenced in a study of T cell clonotyping in hematopoietic cell transplantation. Libraries were prepared by immunoSEQ multiplex PCR; TCRdb keeps only in-frame clonotypes and omits some of them. The sample records about 20,000 clones, around 86% being singletons. As for time point: recipient sample about 28 days before transplant, after cytoreduction. Material: peripheral blood mononuclear cells, obtained before stem cell transplant. These TCRs come from a man aged 50 or older with acute myeloid leukemia. Some clones in this sample may be carry-over from other donors' samples.

This rearrangement joins TRBV19 to TRBJ2-2, with D perhaps assigned TRBD1 or TRBD2 (5 bases each). Germline loops: CDR1 LNHDA, CDR2 SQIVND (reference sequence). V was shortened by 6 bases and J by 4 bases, with 15 bases between the two germline ends. The CDR3 is made up of 15 amino acids. The chain's CDR3 is CASRRGRRRTGELFF. In DNA form, the CDR3 reads TGTGCCAGTAGAAGGGGACGCCGACGCACCGGGGAGCTGTTTTTT.

V is TRBV6-1 and J is TRBJ2-1; D possibly corresponds to TRBD2 (7 bases). The CDR3 extends over 14 amino acids. Trimming left V 4 bases short and J 9 bases short, with 16 bases between. Germline CDR1 and CDR2: MNHNS and SASEGT. The chain's CDR3 is CASSAQGGRTEQFF. The CDR3 DNA sequence: TGTGCCAGCAGTGCACAGGGAGGGAGAACTGAGCAGTTCTTC.

The rearrangement links TRBV6-5 to TRBJ1-2, with TRBD1 as a possible D gene (5 bases). This CDR3 contains 14 residues. Looked up from germline, CDR1 is MNHEY and CDR2 is SVGAGI. Trimming took 2 bases from V and 3 from J, leaving 10 bases between them. CDR3 amino acids: CASSYLGVDYGYTF. CDR3 nucleotide sequence: TGTGCCAGCAGTTACCTGGGGGTGGACTATGGCTACACCTTC.

This rearrangement joins TRBV7-2 to TRBJ1-5; D possibly corresponds to TRBD1 (6 bases). The CDR3 has 17 residues. V gave up 6 bases and J gave up 4 bases, with 22 bases separating them. In germline, CDR1 is SGHTA, CDR2 FQGNSA. The DNA of the CDR3 is TGTGCCAGCAGGGGATCATGTGAGACAGGACCTAATCAGCCCCAGCATTTT. This encodes CASRGSCETGPNQPQHF.

The V and J genes are TRBV11-2 and TRBJ2-7, with 8 bases that match TRBD2. Germline trimming cut 4 bases from V and 3 bases from J; bases unmatched to any gene: 8. This CDR3 has 15 residues. Germline V gene sequence: CDR1 SGHAT, CDR2 FQNNGV. CDR3 DNA: TGTGCCAGCAGCTGGAGCGGGGGCGGCATCTACGAGCAGTACTTC. It yields the protein CASSWSGGGIYEQYF.

The gene calls are TRBV2 and TRBJ1-6, with TRBD1 matching over 8 bases. V trimming: 0 bases; J trimming: 12 bases; junction bases outside the gene matches: 1. Looked up from germline, CDR1 is SNHLY and CDR2 is FYNNEI. The CDR3 is 13 residues long. The chain's CDR3 is CASSEADRGPLHF. The DNA for the CDR3 is TGTGCCAGCAGTGAAGCTGACAGGGGACCCCTCCACTTT.

This chain joins TRBV27 and TRBJ1-4; D call uncertain. Germline assignment: CDR1 MNHEY and CDR2 SMNVEV (reference sequence). This CDR3 contains 14 residues. V was pared by 3 bases and J by 4 bases, with 9 bases between. Here the CDR3 reads CASSFFGSNEKLFF. In nucleotides, the CDR3 is TGTGCCAGCAGTTTCTTCGGAAGTAATGAAAAACTGTTTTTT.

The chain employs TRBV7-6 and TRBJ2-1, with 10 bases matching TRBD2. The CDR3 length is 13 residues. The trim removed 7 bases at V and 7 bases at J, leaving 4 bases unmatched. Germline CDR1 reads SGHVS; CDR2 reads FNYEAQ. CDR3 region: CASISGGRNEQFF. CDR3 bases: TGTGCCAGCATTAGCGGGGGGCGGAATGAGCAGTTCTTC.

This clone occurred once. V and J are TRBV5-1 and TRBJ1-2; D unclear. Germline V gives CDR1 SGHRS, CDR2 YFSETQ. Trimming removed 0 bases from V and 4 bases from J, with 10 bases in between. The CDR3 totals 14 residues. The CDR3 loop reads CASSLASDPYGYTF. As DNA, the CDR3 is TGCGCCAGCAGCTTGGCCTCGGATCCCTATGGCTACACCTTC.

The gene calls are TRBV14 and TRBJ2-7; D remains unclear. The germline V gene has CDR1 SGHDN and CDR2 FVKESK. Trimming pared 3 bases from V and 3 bases from J, leaving 12 bases between. This CDR3 has 14 residues. The CDR3 reads CASSQALVFYEQYF. CDR3 sequence (DNA): TGTGCCAGCAGCCAGGCTCTAGTTTTCTACGAGCAGTACTTC.

The chain uses TRBV25-1 and TRBJ2-3, with a possible D match to TRBD2 (6 bases). V gave up 6 bases and J gave up 6 bases, with 22 bases separating them. There are 16 residues in the CDR3. CDR1 is MGHDK, CDR2 SYGVNS, per germline. Here the CDR3 DNA reads TGTGCCAGCAGGGGGGGAGCAGTGGGGGTCGGGGATACGCAGTATTTT. The encoded protein is CASRGGAVGVGDTQYF.

The rearrangement uses TRBV9 and TRBJ1-1; 9 positions match TRBD1. CDR3 length: 15 amino acids. Germline assignment: CDR1 SGDLS and CDR2 YYNGEE. V lost 5 bases and J lost 1; bases outside the gene matches: 6. The CDR3 region has the DNA TGTGCCAGCAGTTCTAGGACAGGGGCGAACACTGAAGCTTTCTTT. Translation gives CASSSRTGANTEAFF.

The chain carries TRBV7-8 and TRBJ1-5; TRBD1 agrees at 7 bases. This CDR3 region has 17 residues. The germline CDR1 and CDR2 sequences are SGHVS and FQNEAQ. V trimming: 0 bases; J trimming: 4 bases; junction bases outside the gene matches: 9. The CDR3 sequence is CASSLAQGGGLNQPQHF. DNA for the CDR3: TGTGCCAGCAGCTTAGCGCAAGGAGGGGGCTTAAATCAGCCCCAGCATTTT.

The chain employs TRBV7-2 and TRBJ2-5, with D uncertain. Trimming took 0 bases from V and 1 from J, leaving 3 bases between them. Germline CDR1 and CDR2: SGHTA and FQGNSA. This CDR3 contains 13 residues. The CDR3 bases are TGTGCCAGCAGCTTAGCCACCCAAGAGACCCAGTACTTC. Amino acids: CASSLATQETQYF.

The chain couples TRBV25-1 to TRBJ2-7; a weak D match, TRBD2 (6 bases). Germline CDR1 MGHDK, CDR2 SYGVNS. The length of the CDR3 is 14 residues. Trimming stripped 5 bases from V and 2 bases from J, with 13 bases between. This CDR3 is CASSPRGTTYEQYF. CDR3 DNA: TGTGCCAGCAGTCCGCGGGGAACCACCTACGAGCAGTACTTC.

This clone is classed as medium-sized. This same CDR3 is encoded by further DNA sequences in the sample. The rearrangement joins TRBV9 to TRBJ1-2, with D perhaps matching TRBD1 (5 bases). Trimming removed 0 bases at V and 3 bases at J, with 6 bases between. Germline V gene sequence: CDR1 SGDLS, CDR2 YYNGEE. This CDR3 has 13 residues. The CDR3 here is CASSVGGDYGYTF. The CDR3 coding sequence is TGTGCCAGCAGCGTAGGGGGGGACTATGGCTACACCTTC.

This clone was seen just once. This chain connects TRBV19 to TRBJ2-7; the match to TRBD2 covers 11 bases. V dropped 4 bases and J dropped 1; count of bases not matched to a gene: 6. Germline CDR1 is LNHDA and CDR2 is SQIVND (reference sequence). The CDR3 is 16 residues long. CDR3 nucleotide sequence: TGTGCCAGTAGTACCTCTAGCGGGGGGCAATCCTACGAGCAGTACTTC. It specifies CASSTSSGGQSYEQYF.

The V gene is TRBV7-6, the J gene TRBJ1-1, with 8 bases aligning to TRBD1. From germline, CDR1 is SGHVS and CDR2 FNYEAQ. The CDR3 runs to 13 residues. With V trimmed by 6 bases and J by 1 base, 1 base remained unmatched. The DNA for the CDR3 is TGTGCCAGCAGGCAGGGGGCGAACACTGAAGCTTTCTTT. Amino acid sequence: CASRQGANTEAFF.

This clone was observed a few times. V is TRBV19 and J is TRBJ1-6, with a weak D call TRBD1 (6 bases). This CDR3 has 13 amino acids. The germline CDR1 and CDR2 sequences are LNHDA and SQIVND (reference sequence). V was pared by 6 bases and J by 12 bases, with 15 bases between. The CDR3 DNA sequence: TGTGCCAGTAGAGTCAGGGAGACAGGACCCCTCCACTTT. Protein: CASRVRETGPLHF.

CDR3 bases: TGTGCCAGCAGCTTAATGCCAGTTGCAGATACGCAGTATTTT. It is translated as CASSLMPVADTQYF. This chain connects TRBV7-9 to TRBJ2-3; D unresolved. Per germline, CDR1 SEHNR and CDR2 FQNEAQ (reference sequence). Trimming pared 2 bases from V and 4 bases from J, leaving 10 bases between. This CDR3 is built from 14 residues.